The clone carrying this T cell receptor beta chain was counted between two and nine times. Seattle enrolled patients during active infection and tracked them longitudinally. This specimen belongs to a study of blood T cell repertoires in COVID-19. Germline V CDR1 and CDR2: MNHEY, SVGAGI. Deletions cut 6 bases from V and 1 base from J, with 9 bases between. This CDR3 region has 13 residues. Source study methods: Reference gene primers were amplified, and this amplification served to estimate nucleated cell counts. Profiling relied on immunoSEQ multiplex PCR, and the TCRdb table lists in-frame clones only, not all of them. The DNA was the basis for D and trimming; V, J and clone size are from that table. The repertoire holds about 250,000 clones, with more than 70% as singletons.

Sequences were obtained from peripheral blood. V gene TRBV6-5 combines with J gene TRBJ1-1, with D unclear. The source is a woman aged 25 to 39 with COVID-19, enrolled during active disease. CDR3 residues: CASSRYGNTEAFF. CDR3 nucleotides: TGTGCCAGCAGCCGGTATGGGAACACTGAAGCTTTCTTT.